This record concerns one T cell receptor (beta chain) sequence. The data stem from a study of technical replicates of blood from a few donors. Trimming took off 5 bases at V and 3 bases at J, with 15 bases between the two ends. The CDR3 loop spans 14 amino acids. The V gene's germline CDR1 is SQVTM and CDR2 ANQGSEA. The method was immunoSEQ multiplex PCR; TCRdb's version includes in-frame clones alone and lacks a portion of them. The repertoire has fewer than 75,000 clones, 88% of them found once; the top ten carry 4.6%. This clonotype was obtained from a human donor in good health. Some clones in this sample may be carry-over from other donors' samples. The gene calls are TRBV29-1 and TRBJ2-3; D perhaps matches TRBD2 (6 bases). The sample taken for sequencing was PBMCs. CDR3 DNA sequence: TGCAGCGTTCTTCGGGGGTTCCAGACAGATACGCAGTATTTT. Translating gives CSVLRGFQTDTQYF.